This entry lists 2 T cell receptor beta chains sequenced from one sample in a study of blood T cells in healthy people across ages. Together with a sample-barcoded 5' primer, a J-beta primer mix was included in a second PCR lasting roughly 7 to 11 cycles. TCRdb reanalysed the 5' RACE reads using MiXCR and keeps one entry per CDR3 protein. The table records about 1,400,000 distinct CDR3 sequences, roughly 60% of them present only once. Sequenced sample: blood. The origin of the receptors is a man between 18 and 29 years old in good health.

The gene calls are TRBV29-1 and TRBJ2-1, with TRBD2 matching 7 bases. CDR1 and CDR2 (germline): SQVTM, ANQGSEA. The CDR3 length is 16 residues. Germline trimming cut 2 bases from V and 0 bases from J; bases unmatched to any gene: 7. The CDR3, as DNA: TGCAGCGTTGAAATCCACGGGAGGCCCTCCTACAATGAGCAGTTCTTC. This codes for CSVEIHGRPSYNEQFF.

The chain employs TRBV27 and TRBJ2-7; 11 bases match TRBD1. Trimming removed 5 bases from V and 9 bases from J; junction bases left unmatched: 12. The CDR3 spans 15 residues. Germline lookup yields CDR1 MNHEY and CDR2 SMNVEV (reference sequence). In DNA form, the CDR3 reads TGTGCCAGCAGTCGTAGGGACAGGGGGATTGTCGGGCAGTACTTC. Encoded protein: CASSRRDRGIVGQYF.